These 26 T cell receptor beta chains were sequenced from one sample in a study of cytomegalovirus exposure and HLA in healthy donors. The PCR ran on 60 Vbeta and 13 Jbeta primers. TCRdb's table, derived via immunoSEQ multiplex PCR, lists solely in-frame clones and lacks some. This table holds hundreds of thousands of clones, 72% found once. The sequenced sample was PBMCs. Receptors originate from a female donor in good health and CMV-seronegative.

This sequence joins TRBV15 and TRBJ1-2; 7 bases agree with TRBD1. Germline CDR1 and CDR2: LNHNV and YYDKDF (reference sequence). V trimming: 3 bases; J trimming: 1 base; junction bases outside the gene matches: 2. CDR3 length: 14 residues. CDR3 protein: CATSRGQINYGYTF. For the CDR3, the DNA is TGTGCCACCAGCAGGGGACAGATTAACTATGGCTACACCTTC.

The CDR3 loop is CASSTERERNYEQYF. The CDR3 DNA follows: TGTGCCAGCAGCACCGAGCGGGAGAGGAACTACGAGCAGTACTTC. This rearrangement joins TRBV13 to TRBJ2-7; 8 nucleotides agree with TRBD2. Trimming took 5 bases from V and 3 from J; bases not matched to a gene: 9. The CDR3 is 15 residues long. CDR1 is PRHDT, CDR2 FYEKMQ, per germline (reference sequence).

The chain joins TRBV10-3 to TRBJ1-1, with a weak D call TRBD1 (5 bases). This CDR3 has 15 amino acids. Germline CDR1 ENHRY, CDR2 SYGVKD. The V and J ends lost 3 bases and 5 bases respectively, with 16 bases between them. The CDR3 DNA follows: TGTGCCATCAGTGAACTCGGGGGGGTGAGAACTGAAGCTTTCTTT. Translation: CAISELGGVRTEAFF.

J is TRBJ2-2 and V is TRBV7-2, with 8 bases that match TRBD2. This CDR3 is 15 amino acids long. J was trimmed by 5 bases and V by 3 bases; bases with no gene match: 5. Germline CDR1 is SGHTA and CDR2 is FQGNSA. The CDR3 bases are TGTGCCAGCAGCTTTCCGGGAGGGCGAACCGGGGAGCTGTTTTTT. It is translated as CASSFPGGRTGELFF.

This rearrangement joins TRBV11-2 to TRBJ2-1; the D is unclear. The V end lost 1 base, the J end lost 9 bases, and 16 bases lay between the germline ends. The CDR3 totals 15 residues. Per the germline V gene, CDR1 is SGHAT and CDR2 is FQNNGV. The CDR3, as DNA: TGTGCCAGCAGCTTAGGGGCCCAGCTCGGAAGTGAGCAGTTCTTC. Residues: CASSLGAQLGSEQFF.

The chain couples TRBV6-1 to TRBJ1-2; 8 bases map to TRBD1. Germline loops: CDR1 MNHNS, CDR2 SASEGT. With 3 bases clipped from V and 3 bases from J, the junction kept 12 bases outside the gene matches. The CDR3 covers 17 residues. The DNA of the CDR3 is TGTGCCAGCAGTGACCCAAGAGGACAGGGCCATCACTATGGCTACACCTTC. Amino acid sequence: CASSDPRGQGHHYGYTF.

On this clone itself: The same CDR3 also results from other DNA sequences found in this sample. The chain links TRBV29-1 to TRBJ1-5, with 8 bases lining up with TRBD1. Germline V CDR1 and CDR2: SQVTM, ANQGSEA. V lost 6 bases, J lost 4 bases, and 11 bases stayed unmatched. CDR3 size: 15 residues. The CDR3 sequence is CSVSIGQGTNQPQHF. CDR3 in DNA: TGCAGCGTCAGCATTGGACAGGGAACTAATCAGCCCCAGCATTTT.

This clone was seen just once. The J gene is TRBJ1-5, the V gene TRBV19; 8 bases line up with TRBD1. Germline loops: CDR1 LNHDA, CDR2 SQIVND (reference sequence). J lost 7 bases, V lost 4 bases, and 6 bases had no gene match. The CDR3 is 14 amino acids. Written as DNA, the CDR3 is TGTGCCAGTAGTACCTCGACAGGGGTACAGCCCCAGCATTTT. Its translation: CASSTSTGVQPQHF. The entire variable domain, with the rest obtained from reference TRBV19 and TRBJ1-5, is as follows: DGGITQSPKYLFRKEGQNVTLSCEQNLNHDAMYWYRQDPGQGLRLIYYSQIVNDFQKGDIAEGYSVSREKKESFPLTVTSAQKNPTAFYLCASSTSTGVQPQHFGDGTRLSIL.

J is TRBJ2-3 and V is TRBV5-1, with 10 positions matching TRBD2. Unmatched junction bases numbered 14, after V lost 2 bases and J lost 2 bases. Germline CDR1 and CDR2: SGHRS and YFSETQ. The CDR3 has 19 amino acids. In DNA, the CDR3 is TGCGCCAGCAGCTTCCGACAGGGAACTAGCGGGACCGTCACAGATACGCAGTATTTT. Protein product: CASSFRQGTSGTVTDTQYF.

This chain links TRBV18 with TRBJ2-3; 10 bases fit TRBD2. The CDR3 is made up of 15 amino acids. Germline V gives CDR1 KGHSH, CDR2 LQKENI. After removal of 3 bases from V and 6 bases from J, the junction contained 6 bases not matched to a gene. The CDR3 region is CASSPPSGSTDTQYF. The DNA for the CDR3 is TGTGCCAGCTCACCTCCTAGCGGGAGTACGGATACGCAGTATTTT.

The J gene is TRBJ2-4, the V gene TRBV5-1; tentative D call: TRBD2 (5 bases). Germline V lookup: CDR1 SGHRS, CDR2 YFSETQ. The CDR3 consists of 14 residues. The ends were cut back, 2 bases at V and 8 bases at J, with 14 bases in the middle. For the CDR3, the DNA is TGCGCCAGCAGCTTTAGCGTCGGAGTCGACATTCAGTACTTC. This translates into CASSFSVGVDIQYF. Complete variable domain (other parts from reference TRBV5-1 and TRBJ2-4): KAGVTQTPRYLIKTRGQQVTLSCSPISGHRSVSWYQQTPGQGLQFLFEYFSETQRNKGNFPGRFSGRQFSNSRSEMNVSTLELGDSALYLCASSFSVGVDIQYFGAGTRLSVL.

J is TRBJ1-1 and V is TRBV6-5, with 8 bases matching TRBD1. Germline V lookup: CDR1 MNHEY, CDR2 SVGAGI. The CDR3 length is 14 residues. Losses at the gene ends were 5 bases for V and 1 base for J; bases not matched to a gene: 3. The CDR3 region has the DNA TGTGCCAGCAGTCGCGGGACAGGGAACACTGAAGCTTTCTTT. This gives the protein CASSRGTGNTEAFF.

The V and J genes are TRBV7-2 and TRBJ2-7, with a possible D match to TRBD2 (5 bases). Per germline, CDR1 SGHTA and CDR2 FQGNSA. The CDR3 is made up of 14 amino acids. V gave up 4 bases and J gave up 2 bases, with 12 bases separating them. This CDR3 reads CASSSLERPYEQYF. The CDR3 region has the DNA TGTGCCAGCAGCTCGTTAGAGCGGCCCTACGAGCAGTACTTC.

This clone has just one count. The chain recombines TRBV9 with TRBJ1-3; no reliable D call. The CDR3 contains 14 residues. Between the trimmed V and J ends, which lost 0 bases and 3 bases, there was a span of 7 bases. Per germline, CDR1 SGDLS and CDR2 YYNGEE. As DNA, the CDR3 is TGTGCCAGCAGCGTAGTTACCGGTGGAAACACCATATATTTT. It codes for CASSVVTGGNTIYF.

The chain uses TRBV4-2 and TRBJ2-1; 8 bases agree with TRBD2. This CDR3 has 16 amino acids. CDR1 is LGHNA and CDR2 is YNFKEQ in the germline V gene. V dropped 0 bases and J dropped 10; count of bases not matched to a gene: 11. The CDR3, as DNA: TGTGCCAGCAGCCAAGATCGCGCGGGAGGAGTCGGGGAGCAGTTCTTC. Translating gives CASSQDRAGGVGEQFF.

This rearrangement joins TRBV7-9 to TRBJ1-1; TRBD1 might be the D (5 bases). This CDR3 has 14 amino acids. V shed 1 base and J shed 1 base, with 7 bases lying between them. CDR1 is SEHNR and CDR2 is FQNEAQ in the germline V gene (reference sequence). The CDR3 DNA sequence: TGTGCCAGCAGCTTAGGGCAGGGGAACACTGAAGCTTTCTTT. Encoded protein: CASSLGQGNTEAFF.

The J gene is TRBJ2-2, the V gene TRBV7-3; D is possibly TRBD2 (5 bases). The CDR3 is made up of 15 amino acids. Looked up from germline, CDR1 is SGHTA and CDR2 is FQGTGA. Trimming pared 4 bases from V and 8 bases from J, leaving 17 bases between. CDR3 amino acids: CASSSLGNSGGELFF. The CDR3 DNA reads as TGTGCCAGCAGCTCCCTCGGAAACTCGGGAGGGGAGCTGTTTTTT. The full variable domain, with the rest looked up from reference TRBV7-3 and TRBJ2-2, is GAGVSQTPSNKVTEKGKYVELRCDPISGHTALYWYRQSLGQGPEFLIYFQGTGAADDSGLPNDRFFAVRPEGSVSTLKIQRTERGDSAVYLCASSSLGNSGGELFFGEGSRLTVL.

The V gene is TRBV2, the J gene TRBJ1-2; D is possibly TRBD1 (5 bases). V was pared by 2 bases and J by 5 bases, with 9 bases between. This CDR3 spans 13 amino acids. Germline CDR1 reads SNHLY; CDR2 reads FYNNEI. The CDR3 region is CASSETGGYGYTF. The CDR3 nucleotides read TGTGCCAGCAGTGAAACGGGGGGATATGGCTACACCTTC.

The V gene is TRBV28, the J gene TRBJ2-7; D perhaps matches TRBD2 (6 bases). V lost 2 bases, J lost 2 bases, and 10 bases lay in between. The CDR3 contains 14 residues. Germline assignment: CDR1 MDHEN and CDR2 SYDVKM. The CDR3 loop is CASSLGLAPYEQYF. The CDR3 bases are TGTGCCAGCAGTTTAGGGCTAGCGCCCTACGAGCAGTACTTC.

The chain has TRBV5-4 and TRBJ1-1; TRBD1 agrees at 10 bases. V gave up 4 bases and J gave up 10 bases; unmatched junction bases: 4. The CDR3 is 12 amino acids. The V gene's germline CDR1 is SGHNT and CDR2 YYREEE (reference sequence). DNA of the CDR3: TGTGCCAGCAGCGACAGGGGGCGTGTAGCTTTCTTT. Translated: CASSDRGRVAFF.

The table lists this clone with a count of one. J is TRBJ2-3 and V is TRBV27; D is perhaps TRBD2 (5 bases). CDR1 MNHEY and CDR2 SMNVEV come from the germline V gene (reference sequence). The germline V and J ends were trimmed by 0 bases and 1 base, with 14 bases remaining between them. CDR3 length: 17 residues. The CDR3: CASSLSGIPRGTDTQYF. Here the CDR3 DNA reads TGTGCCAGCAGTTTATCTGGGATCCCGAGGGGCACAGATACGCAGTATTTT.

The chain joins TRBV27 to TRBJ2-7; 7 bases align to TRBD1. V dropped 5 bases and J dropped 6; count of bases not matched to a gene: 13. The CDR3 totals 15 residues. Germline lookup yields CDR1 MNHEY and CDR2 SMNVEV (reference sequence). The CDR3 spells CASSLQGRAVGEQYF. As DNA, the CDR3 is TGTGCCAGCAGTCTACAGGGGCGGGCGGTGGGCGAGCAGTACTTC.

The chain carries TRBV18 and TRBJ1-2, with 9 bases fitting TRBD1. The CDR3 is 16 residues long. Germline loops: CDR1 KGHSH, CDR2 LQKENI. J was trimmed by 6 bases and V by 2 bases; bases with no gene match: 10. CDR3: CASSPSGTGKSNGYTF. In DNA, the CDR3 is TGTGCCAGCTCACCATCCGGGACAGGGAAGAGCAATGGCTACACCTTC. Complete variable domain (other parts from reference TRBV18 and TRBJ1-2): NAGVMQNPRHLVRRRGQEARLRCSPMKGHSHVYWYRQLPEEGLKFMVYLQKENIIDESGMPKERFSAEFPKEGPSILRIQQVVRGDSAAYFCASSPSGTGKSNGYTFGSGTRLTVV.

A note on this clone: Other DNA sequences in this sample translate to the same CDR3. This chain uses TRBV5-1 with TRBJ2-1; D perhaps matches TRBD2 (6 bases). Germline V gene lookup returns CDR1 SGHRS and CDR2 YFSETQ. V gave up 0 bases and J gave up 6 bases, with 10 bases separating them. CDR3 length equals 14 residues. The DNA for the CDR3 is TGCGCCAGCAGCTTGGCCCCCGGGAGCAATGAGCAGTTCTTC. Residues: CASSLAPGSNEQFF.

J is TRBJ2-7 and V is TRBV6-5; tentatively, D is TRBD2 (5 bases). CDR1 and CDR2 from the germline V gene are MNHEY and SVGAGI. The ends were cut back, 0 bases at V and 3 bases at J, with 9 bases in the middle. CDR3 length equals 14 residues. The CDR3 DNA sequence: TGTGCCAGCAGTTACTCAGAGGGCCTCTACGAGCAGTACTTC. As protein: CASSYSEGLYEQYF.

The V call is TRBV4-1, the J call TRBJ1-4, with TRBD1 as a possible D gene (6 bases). CDR1 is MGHRA and CDR2 is YSYEKL in the germline V gene. The CDR3 extends over 14 amino acids. The germline V and J ends were trimmed by 1 base and 7 bases, with 10 bases remaining between them. The CDR3 DNA reads TGCGCCAGCAGCCAAGTAGGGGGGGGTGAAAAACTGTTTTTT. Translation: CASSQVGGGEKLFF.